Each of the 14 T cell receptor beta chains below was sequenced from the same sample in a study of T cells in women clearing cervical HPV infection. Profiled with immunoSEQ multiplex PCR; TCRdb holds only in-frame clones, not every one. The sample features about 32,000 clones, with 3.5% to 5% in its top ten. The source material was blood buffy coat. The receptors shown here come from a woman aged 18 to 75 with a cervical HPV16 infection that either progressed to CIN3+ or cleared (not recorded which).

A word on this clone: The read comes to an end 3 residues before the CDR3 does, leaving the germline J gene to fill in the end. The chain carries TRBV19 and TRBJ2-4; no clear D. Germline values: CDR1 LNHDA, CDR2 SQIVND (reference sequence). The CDR3 runs 12 residues. CDR3 DNA, as far as it was read: TGTGCCAGTTCTGCTCCCAACTATGGT. Protein sequence: CASSAPNYG. The CDR3 as a whole reads CASSAPNYGQYF.

In the case of this clone: The read ends 3 residues before the CDR3 terminus; that terminus is restored from the germline J gene. The chain combines TRBV12-3 or TRBV12-4 with TRBJ2-3; 12 bases line up with TRBD1. CDR3 length: 16 amino acids. J lost 5 bases, V lost 5 bases, and 8 bases had no gene match. The CDR3 is CASSPGTGGWGDTQYF. The CDR3 bases that were read are TGTGCCAGCAGTCCCGGGACAGGGGGCTGGGGAGATACG.

A remark on this clone: The read gets to within 3 residues of the CDR3 end, and the germline J gene fills in the rest. The chain employs TRBV6-2 or TRBV6-3 and TRBJ1-2; D ambiguous. This CDR3 comprises 15 residues. The germline gives CDR1 MNHEY, CDR2 SVGEGT. The CDR3 spells CASSSQFRTLYDYTF. The sequenced part of the CDR3 DNA is TGTGCCAGCAGTTCACAGTTTCGAACACTCTACGAC.

On this clone: The sequence runs out 3 residues before the end of the CDR3; the remainder is reconstructed from the germline J gene. The V and J genes are TRBV5-1 and TRBJ2-6; 10 positions match TRBD1. CDR3 length: 19 residues. Germline-derived CDR1 and CDR2 are SGHRS and YFSETQ. The junction had 11 bases not matched to a gene; V was cut back by 4 bases and J by 1 base. The CDR3 bases that were read are TGCGCCAGCAGCAGCTTATGGCGACAGGGGGCGTCTGGGGCCAACGTC. Translation: CASSSLWRQGASGANV. The complete CDR3 sequence is CASSSLWRQGASGANVLTF.

As for this clone: The read finishes 3 residues shy of the CDR3 end, and the germline J gene is used to complete it. The chain has TRBV7-2 and TRBJ2-2, with TRBD1 matching 9 bases. Germline V CDR1 and CDR2: SGHTA, FQGNSA. The CDR3 spans 14 residues. The sequenced CDR3 bases are TGTGCCAGCAGCCTGCGACAGGGGGGTTCACCG. It is translated as CASSLRQGGSP. The full CDR3 protein is CASSLRQGGSPLFF.

CDR3 sequence: CSARVTGVEKLFF. The sequenced CDR3 bases are TGCAGTGCTAGAGTGACAGGGGTTGAAAAA. V gene TRBV20-1 combines with J gene TRBJ1-4, with 8 nucleotides matching TRBD1. The read finishes 3 residues shy of the CDR3 end, and the germline J gene is used to complete it. Trimming removed 1 base from V and 7 bases from J; junction bases left unmatched: 2. CDR3 length equals 13 residues. Germline V gives CDR1 DFQATT, CDR2 SNEGSKA (reference sequence).

As for this clone: The read finishes 3 residues shy of the CDR3 end, and the germline J gene is used to complete it. The V gene is TRBV6-1, the J gene TRBJ1-4; 8 nucleotides line up with TRBD1. The CDR3 covers 14 residues. Germline V CDR1 and CDR2: MNHNS, SASEGT. V lost 3 bases, J lost 6 bases, and 3 bases stayed unmatched. The part of the CDR3 DNA that was read is TGTGCCAGCAGTGACGGACAGGGATATGAAAAA. This encodes CASSDGQGYEK. The whole CDR3 protein reads CASSDGQGYEKLFF.

Points on this clone: Read sequence stops 3 residues before the CDR3 end, and the germline J gene provides the missing end. The chain is built from TRBV5-1 and TRBJ1-2; tentatively, D is TRBD1 (6 bases). Germline V gives CDR1 SGHRS, CDR2 YFSETQ. Trimming removed 2 bases at V and 4 bases at J, with 9 bases between. The CDR3 loop spans 13 amino acids. The CDR3 DNA, read in part, is TGCGCCAGCAGCTTTGGGGGCAGCTATGGC. Protein: CASSFGGSYG. The whole CDR3 is CASSFGGSYGYTF.

Concerning this clone: The DNA ends 3 residues before the CDR3 does, and the rest of the CDR3 is filled in from the germline J gene. The chain carries TRBV19 and TRBJ1-1, with D possibly TRBD1 on 6 matching bases. Germline V gives CDR1 LNHDA, CDR2 SQIVND (reference sequence). V gave up 5 bases and J gave up 0 bases, with 10 bases separating them. This CDR3 has 14 amino acids. CDR3 sequence: CASSGGAVNTEAFF. The CDR3 bases that were read are TGTGCCAGTAGTGGGGGGGCGGTGAACACTGAA.

As to this clone: The observed sequence ends 3 residues before the CDR3 terminus, with the missing tail filled in from the germline J gene. The V gene is TRBV2, the J gene TRBJ2-7; 11 bases fit TRBD1. Germline V gene sequence: CDR1 SNHLY, CDR2 FYNNEI. This CDR3 comprises 14 residues. The ends lost 7 bases at V and 3 bases at J; junction bases unmatched: 5. The CDR3 DNA, read in part, is TGTGCCAGCAACCCCGGGACAGGGGGCTACGAG. Protein sequence: CASNPGTGGYE. In full, the CDR3 is CASNPGTGGYEQYF.

Worth noting for this clone: The CDR3 end is not reached by the read, which stops 3 residues before it; the germline J gene fills it in. The genes are TRBV24-1 and TRBJ2-5, with D uncertain. This CDR3 region has 13 residues. V was clipped by 4 bases and J by 5 bases, with 10 bases between them. The V gene's germline CDR1 is KGHDR and CDR2 SFDVKD. The DNA read from the CDR3 is TGTGCCACCAGTGAGTCCACCCGGGAGACC. Translating gives CATSESTRET. In full, the CDR3 is CATSESTRETQYF.

Comment on this clone: The read terminates 3 residues ahead of where the CDR3 ends, so the germline J gene completes it. Other DNA sequences in this sample translate to the same CDR3. This chain joins TRBV18 and TRBJ1-2, with 12 nucleotides matching TRBD1. The V gene end was trimmed by 0 bases and the J gene end by 1 base; junction bases not matched to a gene: 6. There are 18 residues in the CDR3. Germline values: CDR1 KGHSH, CDR2 LQKENI. The CDR3: CASSPPYGTGGDNYGYTF. The sequenced part of the CDR3 DNA is TGTGCCAGCTCACCACCGTACGGGACAGGGGGCGATAACTATGGC.

With regard to this clone: Coverage ceases 3 residues before the CDR3 finishes, and the germline J gene fills in the end. The chain links TRBV7-9 to TRBJ2-4; 8 nucleotides agree with TRBD1. The CDR3 has 14 residues. The V gene's germline CDR1 is SEHNR and CDR2 FQNEAQ (reference sequence). The CDR3 region is CASSLDRGVYGQYF. The CDR3 DNA, read in part, is TGTGCCAGCAGCTTAGACAGGGGGGTCTATGGT.

Comments on this clone: The CDR3 end lies 3 residues beyond the end of the read and is filled in from the germline J gene. This chain uses TRBV11-2 with TRBJ1-2; D is undetermined. The CDR3 is 14 amino acids. CDR1 SGHAT and CDR2 FQNNGV come from the germline V gene. CDR3 DNA, as far as it was read: TGTGCCAGCAGCTTAACTCGTGGCACAGATACC. Its translation is CASSLTRGTDT. The entire CDR3 is CASSLTRGTDTYTF.